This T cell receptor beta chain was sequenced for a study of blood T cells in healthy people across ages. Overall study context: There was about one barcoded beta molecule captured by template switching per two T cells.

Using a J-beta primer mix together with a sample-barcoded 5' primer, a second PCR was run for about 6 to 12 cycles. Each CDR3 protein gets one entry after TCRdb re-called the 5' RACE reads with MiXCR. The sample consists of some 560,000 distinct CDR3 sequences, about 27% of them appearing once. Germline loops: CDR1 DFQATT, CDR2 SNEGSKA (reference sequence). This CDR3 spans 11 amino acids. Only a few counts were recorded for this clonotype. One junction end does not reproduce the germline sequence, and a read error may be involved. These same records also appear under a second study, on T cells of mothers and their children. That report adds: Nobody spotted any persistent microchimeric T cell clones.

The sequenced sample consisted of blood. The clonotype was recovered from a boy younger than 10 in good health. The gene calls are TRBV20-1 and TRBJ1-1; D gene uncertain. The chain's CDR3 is CSASGARVGTF. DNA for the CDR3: TGCAGTGCTAGCGGCGCCCGGGTGGGAACATTT.